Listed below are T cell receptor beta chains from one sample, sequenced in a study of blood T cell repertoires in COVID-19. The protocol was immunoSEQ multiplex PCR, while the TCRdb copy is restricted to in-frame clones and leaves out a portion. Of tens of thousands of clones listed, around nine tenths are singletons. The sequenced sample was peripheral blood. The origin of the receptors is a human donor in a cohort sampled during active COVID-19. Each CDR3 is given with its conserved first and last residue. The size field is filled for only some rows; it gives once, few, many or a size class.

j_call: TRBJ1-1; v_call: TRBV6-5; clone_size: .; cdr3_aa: CASSLEENTEAFF
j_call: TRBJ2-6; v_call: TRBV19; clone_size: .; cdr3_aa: CASSWGTSGANVLTF
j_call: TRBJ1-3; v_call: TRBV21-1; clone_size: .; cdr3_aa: CASSKEGGVWSSGNTIYF
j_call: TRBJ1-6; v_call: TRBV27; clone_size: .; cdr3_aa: CASGSLVSQGVKSPLHF
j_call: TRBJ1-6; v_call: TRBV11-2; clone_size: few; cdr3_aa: CASSPPGQGIINSPLHF
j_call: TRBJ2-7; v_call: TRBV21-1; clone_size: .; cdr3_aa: CASSTTLLYGTTYEQYF
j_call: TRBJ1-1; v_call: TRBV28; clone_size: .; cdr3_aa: CASSLWMTGDGTEAFF
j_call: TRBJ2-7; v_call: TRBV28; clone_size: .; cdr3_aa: CASSFTSGESYEQYF
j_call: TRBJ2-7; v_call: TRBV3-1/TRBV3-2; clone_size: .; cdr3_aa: CASSQAGSGTYEQYF
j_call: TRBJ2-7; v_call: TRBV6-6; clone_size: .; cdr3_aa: CASSYSEFYEQYF
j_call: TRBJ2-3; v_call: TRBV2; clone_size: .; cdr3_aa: CASSEAVGGGPPPTDTQYF
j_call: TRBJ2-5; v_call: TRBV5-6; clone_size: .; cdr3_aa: CASSFRVETQYF
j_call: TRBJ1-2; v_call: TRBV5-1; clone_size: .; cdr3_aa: CASSPGERGYTF
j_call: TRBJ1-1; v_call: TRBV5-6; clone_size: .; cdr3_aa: CASSLVHRVRDTEAFF
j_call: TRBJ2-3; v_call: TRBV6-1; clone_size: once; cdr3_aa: CASSEAVAGATDTQYF
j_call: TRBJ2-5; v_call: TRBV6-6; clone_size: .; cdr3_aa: CASSKGQRGGRETQYF
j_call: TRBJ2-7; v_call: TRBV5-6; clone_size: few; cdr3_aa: CASSIAGAYEQYF
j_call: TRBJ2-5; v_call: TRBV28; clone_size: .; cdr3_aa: CASSLGGTGGFRYF
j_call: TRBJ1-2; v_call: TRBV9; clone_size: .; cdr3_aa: CASSVNRENYGYTF
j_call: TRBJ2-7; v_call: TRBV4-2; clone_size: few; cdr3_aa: CASSPGEDYEQYF
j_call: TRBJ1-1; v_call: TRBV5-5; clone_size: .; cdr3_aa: CASSFATTNTEAFF
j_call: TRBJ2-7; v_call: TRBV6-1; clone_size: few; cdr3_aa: CASSEREFSEQYF
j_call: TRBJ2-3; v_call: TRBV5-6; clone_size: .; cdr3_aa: CASRAGLAGVDTQYF
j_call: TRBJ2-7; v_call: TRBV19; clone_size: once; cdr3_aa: CASSIPGTSSYEQYF
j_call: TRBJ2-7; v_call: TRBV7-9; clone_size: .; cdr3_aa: CASSAIGRQDDEQYF